The sequence of this T cell receptor beta chain was determined in a study of blood T cells in healthy people across ages. A second about 6 to 12 cycle PCR used barcoded and J-beta primers. Carrying 12 random nucleotides, a template-switch adaptor labeled each individual cDNA molecule. One entry per CDR3 protein, called by TCRdb with MiXCR from the 5' RACE reads. The data contain roughly 700,000 distinct CDR3 sequences, about half of them seen just once; the ten biggest clones take up around a third. The germline V gene encodes CDR1 SGHRS and CDR2 YFSETQ. V shed 0 bases and J shed 2 bases, with 12 bases lying between them. The CDR3 has 15 amino acids.

This clonotype was obtained from an older woman in good health. This chain uses TRBV5-1 with TRBJ2-7; D not resolved. The sample consisted of blood. The CDR3, as DNA: TGCGCCAGCAGCTTGGACGTGGGCCCGACCTACGAGCAGTACTTC. It specifies CASSLDVGPTYEQYF.